This passage covers 32 T cell receptor beta chains from one sample sequenced in a study of blood T cell repertoires in COVID-19. The repertoire was sequenced with immunoSEQ multiplex PCR; TCRdb's copy has only in-frame clones and lacks some. The profile covers about 230,000 clones, with more than 75% appearing a single time and around a tenth taken by the ten largest. Sequenced: peripheral blood. The receptors here all came from a man aged 45-65 years with COVID-19, enrolled during active disease.

This rearrangement joins TRBV6-1 to TRBJ2-3, with 7 bases lining up with TRBD2. J lost 2 bases, V lost 3 bases, and 5 bases had no gene match. In germline, CDR1 is MNHNS, CDR2 SASEGT. The CDR3 consists of 15 residues. Here the CDR3 reads CASSDPWDYTDTQYF. The DNA for the CDR3 is TGTGCCAGCAGTGACCCCTGGGACTACACAGATACGCAGTATTTT.

J is TRBJ1-2 and V is TRBV29-1; the match to TRBD1 covers 11 bases. CDR3 length equals 13 residues. The V gene's germline CDR1 is SQVTM and CDR2 ANQGSEA. V lost 6 bases and J lost 6; bases outside the gene matches: 6. This CDR3 is CSVAAGQGDGYTF. The CDR3 coding sequence is TGCAGCGTCGCCGCGGGACAGGGGGATGGCTACACCTTC.

The chain carries TRBV19 and TRBJ2-3; 10 bases are shared with TRBD2. In germline, CDR1 is LNHDA, CDR2 SQIVND (reference sequence). CDR3 length: 17 residues. Unmatched junction bases numbered 13, after V lost 4 bases and J lost 6 bases. The CDR3, as DNA: TGTGCCAGTAGTACCTCTCCCAGCGGGGGGGCCGGGGATACGCAGTATTTT. Its protein is CASSTSPSGGAGDTQYF.

This chain uses TRBV6-1 with TRBJ1-2, with D uncertain. Trimming cost V 2 bases and J 2 bases, with 9 bases left between them. This CDR3 spans 14 amino acids. Germline V gene lookup returns CDR1 MNHNS and CDR2 SASEGT. CDR3 nucleotide sequence: TGTGCCAGCAGTGAATGGGCCAGGAACTATGGCTACACCTTC. Its protein is CASSEWARNYGYTF.

The chain has TRBV7-9 and TRBJ2-2; D gene ambiguous. This CDR3 has 15 residues. The ends were cut back, 5 bases at V and 0 bases at J, with 10 bases in the middle. In germline, CDR1 is SEHNR, CDR2 FQNEAQ (reference sequence). CDR3 bases: TGTGCCAGCAGCAGACAAGAATCGAACACCGGGGAGCTGTTTTTT. Translating gives CASSRQESNTGELFF.

The chain uses TRBV7-3 and TRBJ2-5; tentative D call: TRBD1 (5 bases). V dropped 2 bases and J dropped 0 bases, with 10 bases sitting between them. Germline CDR1 SGHTA, CDR2 FQGTGA. The CDR3 has 15 residues. CDR3 amino acids: CASSLSGSYQETQYF. CDR3 bases: TGTGCCAGCAGCTTATCAGGGTCCTACCAAGAGACCCAGTACTTC.

V gene TRBV5-1 combines with J gene TRBJ2-2, with 8 bases identical to TRBD2. Germline V gene lookup returns CDR1 SGHRS and CDR2 YFSETQ. Losses at the gene ends were 0 bases for V and 7 bases for J; bases not matched to a gene: 8. There are 16 residues in the CDR3. The CDR3 loop reads CASSLDGSGKVGELFF. Written as DNA, the CDR3 is TGCGCCAGCAGCTTGGATGGTAGCGGGAAAGTCGGGGAGCTGTTTTTT.

This chain uses TRBV27 with TRBJ2-7, with 8 positions matching TRBD2. CDR3 length: 17 amino acids. CDR1 is MNHEY, CDR2 SMNVEV, per germline (reference sequence). The V and J ends lost 1 base and 5 bases, in that order; junction bases with no gene match: 13. The CDR3 loop reads CASSLYTGTGGPDEQYF. Here the CDR3 DNA reads TGTGCCAGCAGTTTATATACAGGGACGGGGGGGCCGGACGAGCAGTACTTC.

The V gene is TRBV4-2, the J gene TRBJ2-1, with 11 bases aligning to TRBD2. Trimming took 3 bases from V and 5 from J; bases not matched to a gene: 6. The length of the CDR3 is 16 residues. Germline V gives CDR1 LGHNA, CDR2 YNFKEQ. The CDR3 spells CASSQETSGNNNEQFF. Written as DNA, the CDR3 is TGTGCCAGCAGCCAGGAGACTAGCGGGAATAACAATGAGCAGTTCTTC.

V gene TRBV30 combines with J gene TRBJ1-1, with unresolved D. Per the germline V gene, CDR1 is GTSNPN and CDR2 is SVGIG (reference sequence). The CDR3 is made up of 13 amino acids. V lost 0 bases, J lost 5 bases, and 10 bases lay in between. Written as DNA, the CDR3 is TGTGCCTGGAGTGTAGTACGCCGGACTGAAGCTTTCTTT. Its translation is CAWSVVRRTEAFF.

The V and J genes are TRBV2 and TRBJ1-6; no clear D gene. Germline CDR1 SNHLY, CDR2 FYNNEI. The length of the CDR3 is 17 residues. Trimming shortened V by 2 bases and J by 9 bases, and 20 bases separated the two germline ends. CDR3 DNA: TGTGCCAGCAGTGAAAATCTCGGGAGACGATTAAGTTCACCCCTCCACTTT. Protein sequence: CASSENLGRRLSSPLHF.

This clone was seen a single time. In DNA, the CDR3 is TGCGCCAGCAGCTTGTGGGCAGACCTGTCCTACGAGCAGTACTTC. Translating it yields CASSLWADLSYEQYF. The chain couples TRBV5-1 to TRBJ2-7; D gene ambiguous. The germline V gene has CDR1 SGHRS and CDR2 YFSETQ. This CDR3 has 15 residues. Trimming stripped 1 base from V and 1 base from J, with 12 bases between.

This chain connects TRBV6-7 to TRBJ1-4; 7 positions agree with TRBD1. TRBV6-7 falls under the ORF class, with uncertain function. The CDR3 runs to 16 residues. V lost 5 bases to trimming and J lost 1 base; unmatched junction nucleotides: 7. The CDR3 loop is CASSDGQVGTNEKLFF. The CDR3 bases are TGTGCCAGCAGTGACGGACAGGTAGGAACTAATGAAAAACTGTTTTTT.

This rearrangement joins TRBV5-6 to TRBJ2-3; D unclear. Germline V lookup: CDR1 SGHDT, CDR2 YYEEEE. The CDR3 has 12 residues. Trimming removed 3 bases from V and 6 bases from J, with 8 bases in between. The CDR3 loop is CASSSSRDTQYF. The CDR3 bases are TGTGCCAGCAGCTCCTCCCGGGATACGCAGTATTTT.

The genes are TRBV20-1 and TRBJ2-5; 7 nucleotides agree with TRBD1. With V trimmed by 3 bases and J by 5 bases, 6 bases remained unmatched. Germline V gene sequence: CDR1 DFQATT, CDR2 SNEGSKA (reference sequence). CDR3 length equals 13 residues. CDR3 DNA: TGCAGTGCTAGTAAGGGGGCGAGGGAGACCCAGTACTTC. It codes for CSASKGARETQYF.

V gene TRBV5-4 combines with J gene TRBJ1-6; D not resolved. Per the germline V gene, CDR1 is SGHNT and CDR2 is YYREEE (reference sequence). V was cut by 0 bases and J by 7 bases, with 5 bases left in between. The CDR3 runs to 13 residues. CDR3 loop: CASSLDGNSPLHF. In DNA, the CDR3 is TGTGCCAGCAGCTTGGACGGGAATTCACCCCTCCACTTT.

This rearrangement joins TRBV6-5 to TRBJ1-6; D is perhaps TRBD1 (5 bases). The CDR3 contains 16 residues. Trimming shortened V by 4 bases and J by 8 bases, and 18 bases separated the two germline ends. Per germline, CDR1 MNHEY and CDR2 SVGAGI. CDR3 sequence: CASSFRSSGGDSPLHF. As DNA, the CDR3 is TGTGCCAGCAGTTTCCGATCATCTGGGGGGGATTCACCCCTCCACTTT.

The chain couples TRBV6-5 to TRBJ2-7; 12 nucleotides align to TRBD2. This CDR3 has 15 amino acids. After removal of 5 bases from V and 4 bases from J, the junction contained 6 bases not matched to a gene. Germline V gives CDR1 MNHEY, CDR2 SVGAGI. The CDR3 coding sequence is TGTGCCAGCAGTCTCGGGCTAGCGGGAGGGTACGAGCAGTACTTC. It is translated as CASSLGLAGGYEQYF.

The V and J genes are TRBV6-6 and TRBJ1-1; D may be TRBD1 (5 bases). V shed 6 bases and J shed 1 base, with 18 bases lying between them. The V gene's germline CDR1 is MNHNY and CDR2 SVGAGI (reference sequence). The CDR3 totals 16 residues. Here the CDR3 reads CASRAGLGRENTEAFF. The CDR3, as DNA: TGTGCCAGCAGAGCAGGGTTGGGGCGGGAGAACACTGAAGCTTTCTTT.

J is TRBJ2-5 and V is TRBV30; maybe TRBD2 (6 bases). Trimming pared 1 base from V and 5 bases from J, leaving 14 bases between. From germline, CDR1 is GTSNPN and CDR2 SVGIG (reference sequence). The CDR3 runs to 14 residues. The CDR3 here is CAWSAGTVKETQYF. CDR3 nucleotides: TGTGCCTGGAGTGCTGGGACTGTCAAGGAGACCCAGTACTTC.

The rearrangement uses TRBV4-1 and TRBJ2-1; D gene unclear. Between the trimmed V and J ends, which lost 0 bases and 8 bases, there was a span of 17 bases. CDR3 length: 16 amino acids. Germline-derived CDR1 and CDR2 are MGHRA and YSYEKL. Here the CDR3 reads CASSQDGQLPLDEQFF. As DNA, the CDR3 is TGCGCCAGCAGCCAAGATGGGCAGTTACCTTTGGATGAGCAGTTCTTC.

The gene calls are TRBV28 and TRBJ1-5, with no clear D. Per the germline V gene, CDR1 is MDHEN and CDR2 is SYDVKM. V gave up 6 bases and J gave up 1 base, with 10 bases separating them. The CDR3 spans 14 residues. The CDR3 loop is CASRERLSNQPQHF. In DNA, the CDR3 is TGTGCCAGCAGGGAGAGGTTGAGCAATCAGCCCCAGCATTTT.

The chain joins TRBV28 to TRBJ1-6, with 7 bases aligning to TRBD1. Germline CDR1 and CDR2: MDHEN and SYDVKM. The CDR3 is 15 residues long. The ends lost 5 bases at V and 4 bases at J; junction bases unmatched: 5. CDR3 DNA sequence: TGTGCCAGCAGTCTAGGGACAGAATATAATTCACCCCTCCACTTT. Protein: CASSLGTEYNSPLHF.

The chain has TRBV11-2 and TRBJ1-1; tentatively, D is TRBD1 (5 bases). The V and J ends lost 1 base and 10 bases respectively, with 10 bases between them. The CDR3 has 12 amino acids. Germline CDR1 reads SGHAT; CDR2 reads FQNNGV. In nucleotides, the CDR3 is TGTGCCAGCAGCTTAGCGGGGGTCGTAGCTTTCTTT. It translates to CASSLAGVVAFF.

This chain uses TRBV6-5 with TRBJ2-7, with a tentative D call TRBD1 (6 bases). The ends were cut back, 2 bases at V and 3 bases at J, with 11 bases in the middle. Germline V gives CDR1 MNHEY, CDR2 SVGAGI. The CDR3 contains 14 residues. CDR3 bases: TGTGCCAGCAGTTACCGGACAGACCTCTACGAGCAGTACTTC. Translating it yields CASSYRTDLYEQYF.

This chain uses TRBV2 with TRBJ1-4, with D possibly TRBD1 on 6 matching bases. V shed 2 bases and J shed 8 bases, with 12 bases lying between them. The CDR3 contains 14 residues. Germline assignment: CDR1 SNHLY and CDR2 FYNNEI. This CDR3 reads CASSESGTYEKLFF. The CDR3 DNA is TGTGCCAGCAGTGAATCGGGGACATACGAAAAACTGTTTTTT.

This clone has just one count. V gene TRBV4-1 combines with J gene TRBJ1-2; 8 nucleotides agree with TRBD1. Per the germline V gene, CDR1 is MGHRA and CDR2 is YSYEKL. Trimming cost V 1 base and J 6 bases; bases outside gene matches: 13. The length of the CDR3 is 17 residues. The CDR3 here is CASSQASTGDGYNGYTF. CDR3 nucleotides: TGCGCCAGCAGCCAAGCCTCGACAGGGGATGGTTATAATGGCTACACCTTC.

This rearrangement joins TRBV11-2 to TRBJ1-3; D ambiguous. The CDR3 has 14 residues. The germline gives CDR1 SGHAT, CDR2 FQNNGV. Deletions cut 8 bases from V and 2 bases from J, with 13 bases between. The CDR3 here is CASSRGSPGNTIYF. In DNA, the CDR3 is TGTGCCAGCTCCCGGGGTAGTCCTGGAAACACCATATATTTT.

CDR3: CASSPDSYNSPLHF. The CDR3 DNA is TGTGCCAGCAGCCCGGACAGTTATAATTCACCCCTCCACTTT. This rearrangement joins TRBV3-1 (or the pseudogene TRBV3-2) to TRBJ1-6, with D tentatively TRBD1 (6 bases). Germline CDR1 is LGHDT and CDR2 is YNNKEL (reference sequence). V gave up 4 bases and J gave up 4 bases, with 8 bases separating them. The CDR3 loop spans 14 amino acids.

The chain links TRBV10-2 to TRBJ2-3; no firm D call. Deletions cut 2 bases from V and 5 bases from J, with 8 bases between. Per the germline V gene, CDR1 is WSHSY and CDR2 is SAAADI. There are 13 residues in the CDR3. The DNA for the CDR3 is TGCGCCAGCAGTGAGATAGTTAGAGATACGCAGTATTTT. Translating gives CASSEIVRDTQYF.

The chain is built from TRBV2 and TRBJ2-5, with 7 nucleotides matching TRBD2. Germline trimming cut 2 bases from V and 2 bases from J; bases unmatched to any gene: 2. The CDR3 is 14 residues long. The germline gives CDR1 SNHLY, CDR2 FYNNEI. CDR3 in amino acids: CASSERAGQETQYF. The DNA of the CDR3 is TGTGCCAGCAGTGAACGAGCGGGGCAAGAGACCCAGTACTTC.

V is TRBV7-2 and J is TRBJ1-4; TRBD1 matches at 7 bases. The CDR3 is 19 residues long. Unmatched junction bases numbered 14, after V lost 0 bases and J lost 4 bases. CDR1 SGHTA and CDR2 FQGNSA come from the germline V gene. CDR3 nucleotide sequence: TGTGCCAGCAGCTTAGCAAGCCCTCTGATACAGGGGCTTAATGAAAAACTGTTTTTT. It specifies CASSLASPLIQGLNEKLFF.